Listed below are T cell receptor beta chains from one sample, sequenced in a study of blood T cell repertoires in COVID-19. Generated by immunoSEQ multiplex PCR, the TCRdb table keeps only in-frame clones and is missing some. The data hold 30,000 to 40,000 clones, with 70% to 80% observed a single time. The sequencing input was peripheral blood. The origin of the receptors is a human donor in a cohort sampled during active COVID-19. Both conserved end residues are trimmed from each CDR3. D genes are given only for firm matches.

J: TRBJ2-7; D: TRBD1; V: TRBV11-2; CDR3: ASNPIPRGRGLYEQY
J: TRBJ2-1; D: TRBD2; V: TRBV7-8; CDR3: ASSLLAVTNNEQF
J: TRBJ2-3; D: -; V: TRBV6-5; CDR3: ASSLAGSQY
J: TRBJ2-2; D: -; V: TRBV11-2; CDR3: ASNNNRVNTGELF
J: TRBJ2-7; D: -; V: TRBV4-1; CDR3: ASSRRVLSYEQY
J: TRBJ1-2; D: -; V: TRBV7-8; CDR3: ASSYQTGSPYGYT
J: TRBJ2-5; D: TRBD2; V: TRBV6-6; CDR3: ASSQSGTSGSRETQY
J: TRBJ2-1; D: -; V: TRBV27; CDR3: ASSFGGPTYNEQF
J: TRBJ1-4; D: -; V: TRBV7-9; CDR3: ASSPVNEKLF
J: TRBJ2-1; D: -; V: TRBV27; CDR3: ASRPWETGRNEQF
J: TRBJ2-1; D: TRBD2; V: TRBV20-1; CDR3: SAPSGTEQF
J: TRBJ1-2; D: -; V: TRBV3-1/TRBV3-2; CDR3: ASSQDPGVWKGYT
J: TRBJ2-5; D: -; V: TRBV15; CDR3: ATSRDHDSQETQY
J: TRBJ1-1; D: TRBD1; V: TRBV5-1; CDR3: ASSLGTGDTEAF
J: TRBJ2-6; D: TRBD1; V: TRBV19; CDR3: ASSRDSSSGANVLT
J: TRBJ1-3; D: -; V: TRBV3-1/TRBV3-2; CDR3: ASSQGRSISGNTIY
J: TRBJ1-1; D: -; V: TRBV6-5; CDR3: ASSQSEEAF
J: TRBJ2-2; D: -; V: TRBV7-2; CDR3: ASSSIDKTGELF
J: TRBJ2-3; D: TRBD1; V: TRBV29-1; CDR3: SVARGHSTDTQY
J: TRBJ1-2; D: TRBD1; V: TRBV5-1; CDR3: ASSLGQGKYHT
J: TRBJ1-6; D: TRBD1; V: TRBV18; CDR3: ASSPKLATGNSPLH
J: TRBJ1-1; D: -; V: TRBV5-1; CDR3: ASSLGSFGARGNTEAF
J: TRBJ2-1; D: -; V: TRBV18; CDR3: ASSPGVKVEQF
J: TRBJ2-2; D: -; V: TRBV7-8; CDR3: ASSFAAGELF
J: TRBJ1-1; D: -; V: TRBV2; CDR3: ASSVERTEAF
J: TRBJ2-7; D: TRBD2; V: TRBV15; CDR3: ATSNWRGSSYEQY
J: TRBJ1-6; D: TRBD1; V: TRBV30; CDR3: AWSAWDRGNSPLH
J: TRBJ1-1; D: TRBD1; V: TRBV28; CDR3: ASRETGSNTEAF
J: TRBJ2-1; D: TRBD2; V: TRBV4-3; CDR3: ASSSGFYNEQF
J: TRBJ2-3; D: TRBD2; V: TRBV7-3; CDR3: ASSPSGTSGMEDTQY
J: TRBJ2-1; D: TRBD1; V: TRBV18; CDR3: ASSKEPGQGGGEQF
J: TRBJ2-7; D: -; V: TRBV19; CDR3: ARPDSGLDEQY
J: TRBJ2-5; D: TRBD2; V: TRBV5-1; CDR3: ASSGGYQETQY
J: TRBJ2-3; D: -; V: TRBV2; CDR3: ASREGVADTQY
J: TRBJ1-2; D: -; V: TRBV27; CDR3: ASSLGRGAYGYT
J: TRBJ1-1; D: -; V: TRBV12-3/TRBV12-4; CDR3: ASSLGGGTEAF
J: TRBJ1-3; D: TRBD1; V: TRBV5-1; CDR3: ASSSGTAGNTIY
J: TRBJ2-5; D: TRBD1; V: TRBV24-1; CDR3: ATSDPTGGQETQY
J: TRBJ2-4; D: -; V: TRBV2; CDR3: ASGKAKNIQY
J: TRBJ1-2; D: -; V: TRBV4-3; CDR3: ASSQDLGGLSYGYT
J: TRBJ2-7; D: TRBD1; V: TRBV18; CDR3: ASSRGQGTGEQY
J: TRBJ2-7; D: TRBD2; V: TRBV27; CDR3: ASSRSGRAYEQY
J: TRBJ2-7; D: TRBD2; V: TRBV18; CDR3: ASSLGGGYEQY
J: TRBJ1-1; D: -; V: TRBV19; CDR3: ASTIGAGRNTEAF
J: TRBJ1-2; D: -; V: TRBV5-5; CDR3: ASSVEWGGYGYT
J: TRBJ2-3; D: TRBD2; V: TRBV24-1; CDR3: ATSDPSTSGSDTQY
J: TRBJ1-2; D: TRBD1; V: TRBV5-8; CDR3: ASSRPTGGAYGYT
J: TRBJ2-1; D: -; V: TRBV29-1; CDR3: SVGPGSYNEQF
J: TRBJ1-6; D: TRBD1; V: TRBV19; CDR3: ASSIPQGANLSPLH
J: TRBJ2-1; D: TRBD2; V: TRBV14; CDR3: ASSQLYSGKEQF
J: TRBJ2-3; D: -; V: TRBV7-2; CDR3: ASRVRDLTDTQY
J: TRBJ2-7; D: -; V: TRBV28; CDR3: ASSPSRQGGSSYEQY
J: TRBJ2-5; D: TRBD2; V: TRBV28; CDR3: ASSRQLAGGTQY
J: TRBJ2-2; D: -; V: TRBV5-1; CDR3: ASSLQIRVSINTGELF
J: TRBJ2-5; D: TRBD2; V: TRBV5-1; CDR3: ASSPSGLAGGETQY
J: TRBJ2-7; D: -; V: TRBV9; CDR3: ASSPRQGGIEQY
J: TRBJ2-2; D: TRBD2; V: TRBV6-1; CDR3: ASSVGLAGGRTTGELF